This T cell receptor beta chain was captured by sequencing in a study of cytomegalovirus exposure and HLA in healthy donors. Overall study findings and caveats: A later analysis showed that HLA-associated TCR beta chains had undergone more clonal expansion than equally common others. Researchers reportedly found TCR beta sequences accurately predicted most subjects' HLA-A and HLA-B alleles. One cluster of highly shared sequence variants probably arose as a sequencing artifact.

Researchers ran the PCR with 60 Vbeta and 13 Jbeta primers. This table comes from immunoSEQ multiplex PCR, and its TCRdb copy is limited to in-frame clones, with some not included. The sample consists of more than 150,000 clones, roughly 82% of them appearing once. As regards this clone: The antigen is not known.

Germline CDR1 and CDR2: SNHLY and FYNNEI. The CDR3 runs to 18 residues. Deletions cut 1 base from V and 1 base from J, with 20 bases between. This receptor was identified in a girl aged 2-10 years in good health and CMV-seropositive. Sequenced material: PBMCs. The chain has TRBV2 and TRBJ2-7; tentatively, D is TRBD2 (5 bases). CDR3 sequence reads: CASSEVLRLAGSSYEQYF. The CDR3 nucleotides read TGTGCCAGCAGTGAAGTGTTGAGGCTAGCAGGATCTTCCTACGAGCAGTACTTC.